The clone carrying this T cell receptor beta chain was observed a few times. This entry belongs to a study of identical twins. The CDR3 extends over 13 amino acids. The V gene's germline CDR1 is DFQATT and CDR2 SNEGSKA (reference sequence). The V gene end was trimmed by 7 bases and the J gene end by 0 bases; junction bases not matched to a gene: 3. Through template switching, a universal primer site was introduced, and the cDNA contained unique molecular identifiers. MiXCR was run by TCRdb on the 5' RACE reads, yielding one entry per CDR3 protein. The sample lists 1.5 million to 2 million distinct CDR3 sequences, about 30% seen once, with approximately 0.25% in the top ten.

Sequenced material: cord blood. The chain couples TRBV20-1 to TRBJ2-7, with TRBD2 identical over 10 bases. This receptor was obtained from a newborn girl in good health. The CDR3 DNA follows: TGCAGTGGAGCGGGAGGGCTCTCCTACGAGCAGTACTTC. Translation gives CSGAGGLSYEQYF.